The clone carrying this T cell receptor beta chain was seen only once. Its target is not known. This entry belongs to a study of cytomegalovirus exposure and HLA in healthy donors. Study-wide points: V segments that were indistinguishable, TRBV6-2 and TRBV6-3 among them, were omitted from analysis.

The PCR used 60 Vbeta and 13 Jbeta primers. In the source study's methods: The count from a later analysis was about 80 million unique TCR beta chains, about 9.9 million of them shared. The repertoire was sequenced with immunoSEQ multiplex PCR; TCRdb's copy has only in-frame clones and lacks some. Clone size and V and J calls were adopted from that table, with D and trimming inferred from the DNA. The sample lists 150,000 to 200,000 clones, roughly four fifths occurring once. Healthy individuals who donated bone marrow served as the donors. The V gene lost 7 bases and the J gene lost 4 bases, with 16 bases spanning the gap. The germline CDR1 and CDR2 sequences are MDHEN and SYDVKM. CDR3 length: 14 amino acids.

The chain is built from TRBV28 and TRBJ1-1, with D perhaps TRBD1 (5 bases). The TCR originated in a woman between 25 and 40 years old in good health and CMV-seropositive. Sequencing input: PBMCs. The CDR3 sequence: CASTEDRYGTEAFF. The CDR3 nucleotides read TGTGCCAGCACCGAAGACAGATACGGCACTGAAGCTTTCTTT.